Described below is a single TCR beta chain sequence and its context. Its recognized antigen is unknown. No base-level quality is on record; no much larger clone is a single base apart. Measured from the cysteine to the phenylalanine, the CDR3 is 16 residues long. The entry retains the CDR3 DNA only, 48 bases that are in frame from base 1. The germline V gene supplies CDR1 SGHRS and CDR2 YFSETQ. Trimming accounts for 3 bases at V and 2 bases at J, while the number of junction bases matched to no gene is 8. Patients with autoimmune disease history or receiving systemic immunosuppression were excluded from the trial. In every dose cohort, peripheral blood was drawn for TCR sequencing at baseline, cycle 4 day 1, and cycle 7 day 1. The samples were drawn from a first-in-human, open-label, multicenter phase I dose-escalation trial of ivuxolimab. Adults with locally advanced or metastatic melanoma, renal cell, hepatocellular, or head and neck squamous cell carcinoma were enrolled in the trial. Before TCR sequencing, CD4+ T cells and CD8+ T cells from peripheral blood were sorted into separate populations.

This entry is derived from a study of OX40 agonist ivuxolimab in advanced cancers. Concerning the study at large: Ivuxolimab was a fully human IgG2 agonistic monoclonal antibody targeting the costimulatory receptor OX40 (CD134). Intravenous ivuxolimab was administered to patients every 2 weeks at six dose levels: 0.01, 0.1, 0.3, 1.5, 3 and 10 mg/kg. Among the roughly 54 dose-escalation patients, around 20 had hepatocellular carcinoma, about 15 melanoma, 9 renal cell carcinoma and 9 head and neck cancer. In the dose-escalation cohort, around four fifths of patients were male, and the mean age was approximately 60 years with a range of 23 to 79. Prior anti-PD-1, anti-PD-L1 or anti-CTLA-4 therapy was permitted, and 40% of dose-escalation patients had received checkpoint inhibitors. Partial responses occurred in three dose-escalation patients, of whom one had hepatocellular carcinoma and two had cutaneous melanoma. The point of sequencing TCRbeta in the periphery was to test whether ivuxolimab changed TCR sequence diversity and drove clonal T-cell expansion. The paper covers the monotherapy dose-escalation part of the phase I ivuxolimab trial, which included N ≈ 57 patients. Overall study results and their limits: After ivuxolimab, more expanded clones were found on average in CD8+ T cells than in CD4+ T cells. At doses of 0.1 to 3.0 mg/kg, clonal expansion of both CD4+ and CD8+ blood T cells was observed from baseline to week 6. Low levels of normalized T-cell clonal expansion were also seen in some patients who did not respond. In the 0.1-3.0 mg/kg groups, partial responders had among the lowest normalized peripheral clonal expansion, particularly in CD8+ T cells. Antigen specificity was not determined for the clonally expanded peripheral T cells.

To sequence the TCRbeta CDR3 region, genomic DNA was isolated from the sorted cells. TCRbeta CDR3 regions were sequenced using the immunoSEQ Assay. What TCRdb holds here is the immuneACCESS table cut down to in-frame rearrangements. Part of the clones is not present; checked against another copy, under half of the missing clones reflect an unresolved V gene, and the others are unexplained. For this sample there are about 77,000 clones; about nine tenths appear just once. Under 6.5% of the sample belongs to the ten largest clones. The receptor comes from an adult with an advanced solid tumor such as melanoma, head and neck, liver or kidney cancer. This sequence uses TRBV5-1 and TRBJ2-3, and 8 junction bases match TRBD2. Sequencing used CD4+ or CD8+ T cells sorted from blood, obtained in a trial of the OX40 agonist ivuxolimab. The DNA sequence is TGCGCCAGCAGCTCCGGGCGGGGGGCAACCACAGATACGCAGTATTTT. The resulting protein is CASSSGRGATTDTQYF.